A single sample is the source of the 10 T cell receptor beta chains below, sequenced in a study of identical twins (dated by TCRdb to 2015 to 2016). The library came from 5' RACE. TCRdb shows the sequencer as Illumina HiSeq 2000. Through fastp at Q25 and MiXCR, TCRdb rebuilt clones from the public reads, retaining in-frame beta chains. Identical CDR3 proteins give one entry, which carries the most common genes and DNA. The sample table contains a few hundred thousand distinct CDR3 sequences; only one count was recorded for less than 20% of them. About 12% of the sample is in the top ten clones. Source material: naive T cells sorted from blood. This specimen's cell subset or site label, per the study, means: cells isolated with a human naive T-cell isolation kit. The receptors derive from a man aged 50 to 60 in good health.

This chain links TRBV6-1 with TRBJ1-1, with a weak D call TRBD1 (5 bases). The V and J ends lost 2 bases and 9 bases respectively, with 10 bases between them. Germline CDR1 reads MNHNS; CDR2 reads SASEGT. The CDR3 spans 12 residues. The CDR3 bases are TGTGCCAGCAGTGAATCGGAGGGGAAAGCTTTCTTT. Its translation is CASSESEGKAFF.

This clonotype was seen only a few times. The V gene is TRBV12-3 or TRBV12-4, the J gene TRBJ2-3, with D perhaps being TRBD1 or TRBD2 (5 bases each). CDR3 size: 13 residues. Trimming stripped 6 bases from V and 4 bases from J, with 11 bases between. CDR3 residues: CASRLQDSDTQYF. The DNA of the CDR3 is TGTGCCAGCAGGTTACAGGACTCAGATACGCAGTATTTT.

The chain uses TRBV27 and TRBJ2-7, with a tentative D call TRBD2 (6 bases). CDR1 MNHEY and CDR2 SMNVEV come from the germline V gene (reference sequence). V lost 8 bases and J lost 3, with 20 bases in between. CDR3 length equals 15 residues. CDR3: CASAPSPAGFYEQYF. CDR3 in DNA: TGTGCCAGCGCCCCCTCCCCGGCGGGGTTCTACGAGCAGTACTTC.

The chain joins TRBV20-1 to TRBJ2-2, with TRBD2 identical over 8 bases. With 7 bases clipped from V and 0 bases from J, the junction kept 10 bases outside the gene matches. In germline, CDR1 is DFQATT, CDR2 SNEGSKA (reference sequence). The CDR3 has 16 residues. The chain's CDR3 is CSVGGGTAANTGELFF. The DNA of the CDR3 is TGCAGTGTCGGGGGGGGGACCGCTGCGAACACCGGGGAGCTGTTTTTT.

This clonotype occurred a few times. The chain couples TRBV12-3 or TRBV12-4 to TRBJ2-3; 13 positions match TRBD2. The CDR3 spans 14 residues. With V trimmed by 10 bases and J by 6 bases, 7 bases remained unmatched. The CDR3 spells CATWTSGRGDTQYF. The CDR3 DNA reads as TGTGCCACCTGGACTAGCGGGAGAGGCGATACGCAGTATTTT.

This clonotype was counted a few times. CDR3 sequence: CASKRGGRTEAFF. The CDR3 nucleotides read TGTGCCAGCAAAAGGGGGGGCCGGACTGAAGCTTTCTTT. The chain employs TRBV6-2 or TRBV6-3 and TRBJ1-1; TRBD1 is a possible D gene (6 bases). The length of the CDR3 is 13 residues. The V and J ends lost 7 bases and 5 bases respectively, with 14 bases between them. Germline V CDR1 and CDR2: MNHEY, SVGEGT.

The rearrangement links TRBV28 to TRBJ2-7; D call uncertain. Germline V gene lookup returns CDR1 MDHEN and CDR2 SYDVKM. This CDR3 region has 14 residues. Trimming shortened V by 2 bases and J by 6 bases, and 14 bases separated the two germline ends. CDR3 sequence: CASSLTELSREQYF. The CDR3 DNA reads as TGTGCCAGCAGTTTAACTGAGCTCAGTCGCGAGCAGTACTTC. Combining the CDR3 with reference TRBV28 and TRBJ2-7 gives the whole variable domain DVKVTQSSRYLVKRTGEKVFLECVQDMDHENMFWYRQDPGLGLRLIYFSYDVKMKEKGDIPEGYSVSREKKERFSLILESASTNQTSMYLCASSLTELSREQYFGPGTRLTVT.

This clonotype was recorded at least ten times. The chain recombines TRBV4-2 with TRBJ2-7, with 9 bases that match TRBD2. Germline loops: CDR1 LGHNA, CDR2 YNFKEQ. After removal of 4 bases from V and 1 base from J, the junction contained 5 bases not matched to a gene. This CDR3 is built from 15 residues. The CDR3 here is CASSRPGLASYEQYF. CDR3 coding DNA: TGTGCCAGCAGCCGGCCGGGACTAGCTTCCTACGAGCAGTACTTC.

Many counts were recorded for this clonotype. The chain carries TRBV10-3 and TRBJ2-5; possibly TRBD1 for D (6 bases). The V end lost 6 bases, the J end lost 1 base, and 9 bases lay between the germline ends. This CDR3 comprises 13 residues. The germline V gene encodes CDR1 ENHRY and CDR2 SYGVKD. In DNA, the CDR3 is TGTGCCATCAGACGGGACACCCAAGAGACCCAGTACTTC. As protein: CAIRRDTQETQYF.

This clonotype has just a few counts. The chain carries TRBV20-1 and TRBJ2-1, with no clear D. This CDR3 is built from 13 residues. Deletions cut 1 base from V and 5 bases from J, with 9 bases between. Germline V gene data show CDR1 as DFQATT and CDR2 as SNEGSKA (reference sequence). The CDR3 protein is CSARGVWDNEQFF. CDR3 coding DNA: TGCAGTGCTAGAGGCGTTTGGGACAATGAGCAGTTCTTC.